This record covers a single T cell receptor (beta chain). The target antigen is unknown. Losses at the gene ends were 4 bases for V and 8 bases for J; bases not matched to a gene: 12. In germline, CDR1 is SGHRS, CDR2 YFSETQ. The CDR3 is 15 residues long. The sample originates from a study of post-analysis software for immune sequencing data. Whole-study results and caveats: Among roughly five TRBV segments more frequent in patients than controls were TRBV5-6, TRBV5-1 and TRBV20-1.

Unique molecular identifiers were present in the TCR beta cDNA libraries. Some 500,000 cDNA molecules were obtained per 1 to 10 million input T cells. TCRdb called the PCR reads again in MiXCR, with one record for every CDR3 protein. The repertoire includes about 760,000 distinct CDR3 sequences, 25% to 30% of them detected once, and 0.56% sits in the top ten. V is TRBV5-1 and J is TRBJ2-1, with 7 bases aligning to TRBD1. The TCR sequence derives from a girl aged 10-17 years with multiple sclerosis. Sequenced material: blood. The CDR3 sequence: CASSRVGTAFDEQFF. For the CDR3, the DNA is TGCGCCAGCAGCCGCGTCGGGACAGCCTTCGATGAGCAGTTCTTC.